The rows below give T cell receptor beta chains drawn from one sample of a study of blood T cells in healthy people across ages. TCRdb analysed the 5' RACE reads with MiXCR anew, one entry per CDR3 protein. This table holds 700,000 to 850,000 distinct CDR3 sequences, about 34% found once. Material for sequencing was blood. These TCRs come from a man aged 18 to 30 in good health. The CDR3 runs from the conserved cysteine through the conserved F or W. The order of the fields is CDR3 DNA, CDR3 protein, J gene, clone size, V gene, D gene. A D gene is named only where the DNA matches it firmly. Clone size is shown for a subset of rows, as once, few, many or a class of expanded clone.

TGTGCCAGCGGAACAGGGGGCACAGATACGCAGTATTTT CASGTGGTDTQYF TRBJ2-3 NA TRBV9 TRBD1
TGTGCCAGCAGTTTCACGTCCGGGACAGGGGGTATTAATGAGCAGTTCTTC CASSFTSGTGGINEQFF TRBJ2-1 few TRBV27 TRBD1
TGTGCCAGCAGTATGGGCAGAGAAGAGACCCAGTACTTC CASSMGREETQYF TRBJ2-5 few TRBV7-2 NA
TGTGCCAGCAGCCCAGACCCGGGGGAAGCTTTCTTT CASSPDPGEAFF TRBJ1-1 NA TRBV7-9 NA
TGTGCCAGCAGCCTTGAGCGGGCCACGCAGTATTTT CASSLERATQYF TRBJ2-3 NA TRBV7-2 NA
TGTGCCAGCAGCCCCCGGGACAGGGTAAGGGGCAATGAGCAGTTCTTC CASSPRDRVRGNEQFF TRBJ2-1 NA TRBV14 TRBD1
TGTGCCAGCAGTTCCAACAGGGGGCCTGTCTACGAGCAGTACTTC CASSSNRGPVYEQYF TRBJ2-7 few TRBV28 TRBD1
TGTGCCAGCAGAACGGGACGGGAGGCAGATACGCAGTATTTT CASRTGREADTQYF TRBJ2-3 NA TRBV6-2/TRBV6-3 TRBD2
TGTGCCAGCAAGGGCAGGGGGTGGCAAGAGACCCAGTACTTC CASKGRGWQETQYF TRBJ2-5 NA TRBV12-3/TRBV12-4 TRBD1
TGCGCCAGCAGCCAAGGTGACGGCTCCTACGAGCAGTACTTC CASSQGDGSYEQYF TRBJ2-7 many TRBV4-3 NA
TGTGCCGGCAGCCCGCTCGCTTCTCCTTTGGGGGATACGCAGTATTTT CAGSPLASPLGDTQYF TRBJ2-3 once TRBV7-6 NA
TGTGCCATCAGTGCTCTAGCGGGGGCCACAGATACGCAGTATTTT CAISALAGATDTQYF TRBJ2-3 NA TRBV10-3 TRBD2
TGTGCCAGCAGCCTCCGACGGACAGGGGGCTTCCTCTACAATGAGCAGTTCTTC CASSLRRTGGFLYNEQFF TRBJ2-1 few TRBV6-2/TRBV6-3 TRBD1
TGTGCCATCAGCTCCAGGGGAACCGGGGAGCTGTTTTTT CAISSRGTGELFF TRBJ2-2 NA TRBV10-3 NA
TGTGCCAGCAGCTTAGCGGGGATGGGACAGGGGACGCAGTACTTC CASSLAGMGQGTQYF TRBJ2-5 NA TRBV7-2 TRBD1
TGTGCCAGCAGCTCCCCAGACAGGGCCCGCACCTACGAGCAGTACTTC CASSSPDRARTYEQYF TRBJ2-7 NA TRBV21-1 NA
TGTGCCAGCAGTTTAGCGCTAGGGGGGACCCAGTACTTC CASSLALGGTQYF TRBJ2-5 many TRBV12-3/TRBV12-4 NA
TGTGCCAGCAGTTCAGCTAGCTCCTACAATGAGCAGTTCTTC CASSSASSYNEQFF TRBJ2-1 few TRBV28 NA
TGTGCCACCAGCAGAGATCGGGTTGGAAATGAGCAGTTCTTC CATSRDRVGNEQFF TRBJ2-1 few TRBV15 NA
TGTGCCAGCAGCCATAGGGACGACTATGGCTACACCTTC CASSHRDDYGYTF TRBJ1-2 few TRBV3-1 NA
TGTGCCAGCAGCTTAAATAACTTGCACAATGAGCAGTACTTC CASSLNNLHNEQYF TRBJ2-5 few TRBV7-3 NA
TGTGCCAGCAGTTTTGGTGGCAGACTCCAAGAGACCCAGTACTTC CASSFGGRLQETQYF TRBJ2-5 NA TRBV12-3/TRBV12-4 NA
TGTGCCAGCAGCGTCGGGACGGACAATGAGCAGTACTTC CASSVGTDNEQYF TRBJ2-7 NA TRBV9 NA
TGCAGTGCACAGAGGGCGGGAGAGCAGTACTTC CSAQRAGEQYF TRBJ2-7 NA TRBV20-1 NA
TGTGCCAGCAGCCGCACCGAGGCAGAGGGCGGGGAGCTGTTTTTT CASSRTEAEGGELFF TRBJ2-2 NA TRBV3-1 NA
TGCGCCAGCAGCTTGACCGACAGGGGGGCCTACAATGAGCAGTTCTTC CASSLTDRGAYNEQFF TRBJ2-1 few TRBV5-1 TRBD1
TGTTCTATCGGGGGGCAGCTAAACCCTGAAGCTTTCTTT CSIGGQLNPEAFF TRBJ1-1 few TRBV28 NA
TGCGCCAGCAGCGGCGGGGGGGCCCACAATGAGCAGTACTTC CASSGGGAHNEQYF TRBJ2-7 NA TRBV5-1 TRBD2
TGCGCCAGCAGCAAGGGTTCCGGGACAAGCTACGAGCAGTACTTC CASSKGSGTSYEQYF TRBJ2-7 NA TRBV5-1 NA
TGTGCCAGCAGTTTAGTTCTTAGCGGGGTTGATGAGCAGTACTTC CASSLVLSGVDEQYF TRBJ2-5 NA TRBV12-3/TRBV12-4 TRBD2
TGTGCCAGCAGTTTTGGGAGGGGCACTGAAGCTTTCTTT CASSFGRGTEAFF TRBJ1-1 NA TRBV27 NA
TGTGCCAGCAGCCAACGGACAGGGACAGAACATGGCTACACCTTC CASSQRTGTEHGYTF TRBJ1-2 NA TRBV6-2/TRBV6-3 TRBD1
TGTGCCAGCAGTGAGGGGGTAGGGCAGGAAGGTGGCTACACCTTC CASSEGVGQEGGYTF TRBJ1-2 NA TRBV6-1 NA
TGTGCCAGCATCGACCCCGGGTTATATGGCTACACCTTC CASIDPGLYGYTF TRBJ1-2 NA TRBV6-2/TRBV6-3 NA
TGCGCCAGCAGCCTCTTGTCGGAGGGAAGGCAGTATTTT CASSLLSEGRQYF TRBJ2-3 few TRBV4-3 NA
TGCAGTGCTAGAGAGGGGGGTGGGGAGACCCAGTACTTC CSAREGGGETQYF TRBJ2-5 many TRBV20-1 NA
TGTGCCAGCAGCCATAGCGAGCGAGGGGTTAATGAAAAACTGTTTTTT CASSHSERGVNEKLFF TRBJ1-4 few TRBV5-6 NA
TGCGCCAGCAGCTCGTCCAGGGGAGAGGGTCAAGAGACCCAGTACTTC CASSSSRGEGQETQYF TRBJ2-5 NA TRBV5-1 NA
TGCAGCGTTGCCCAGACAGGGGGGAATGAAAAACTGTTTTTT CSVAQTGGNEKLFF TRBJ1-4 NA TRBV29-1 TRBD1
TGCAGTGCTAGAGATCTTGCAGATAATAGCAATCAGCCCCAGCATTTT CSARDLADNSNQPQHF TRBJ1-5 NA TRBV20-1 NA
TGCGCCAGCAGTCATAACGTTGACCGGGGGCATCGCACAGATACGCAGTATTTT CASSHNVDRGHRTDTQYF TRBJ2-3 many TRBV4-3 NA
TGTGCCAGCAGCTTAGGGGTGGGGGGGGGACGGAACACTGAAGCTTTCTTT CASSLGVGGGRNTEAFF TRBJ1-1 NA TRBV11-2 NA
TGTGCCAGCGCTATAAGGGGGACCCACAATGAGCAGTTCTTC CASAIRGTHNEQFF TRBJ2-1 many TRBV6-5 NA
TGTGCCAGCAGCTTAGGGCCAGGGGGGAAGGATACGCAGTATTTT CASSLGPGGKDTQYF TRBJ2-3 NA TRBV7-2 NA
TGCGCCAGCAGCCAAGATGAAGGCGGCAAGACAGATACGCAGTATTTT CASSQDEGGKTDTQYF TRBJ2-3 many TRBV4-3 NA
TGTGCCATCAGTCCAGGGGGCACAGATACGCAGTATTTT CAISPGGTDTQYF TRBJ2-3 NA TRBV10-3 NA
TGCGCCAGCAGCCCGGACCTCGCCTACGAGCAGTACTTC CASSPDLAYEQYF TRBJ2-7 NA TRBV4-3 NA
TGCGCCAGCAGCCAAGATAAGGGGAACTATGGCTACACCTTC CASSQDKGNYGYTF TRBJ1-2 NA TRBV4-3 NA
TGTGCCAGCAACCCATATATCCACTCCTACAATGAGCAGTTCTTC CASNPYIHSYNEQFF TRBJ2-1 NA TRBV7-2 NA